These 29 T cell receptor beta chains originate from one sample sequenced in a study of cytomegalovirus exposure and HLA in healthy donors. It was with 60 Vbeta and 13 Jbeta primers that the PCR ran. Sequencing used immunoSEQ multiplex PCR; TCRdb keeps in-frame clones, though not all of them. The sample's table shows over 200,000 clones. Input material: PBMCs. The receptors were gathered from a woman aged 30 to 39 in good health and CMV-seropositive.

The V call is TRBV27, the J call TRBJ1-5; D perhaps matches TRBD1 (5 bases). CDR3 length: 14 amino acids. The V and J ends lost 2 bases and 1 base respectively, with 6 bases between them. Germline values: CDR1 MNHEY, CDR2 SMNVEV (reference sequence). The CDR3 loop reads CASSLQGSNQPQHF. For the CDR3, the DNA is TGTGCCAGCAGTTTACAGGGAAGCAATCAGCCCCAGCATTTT.

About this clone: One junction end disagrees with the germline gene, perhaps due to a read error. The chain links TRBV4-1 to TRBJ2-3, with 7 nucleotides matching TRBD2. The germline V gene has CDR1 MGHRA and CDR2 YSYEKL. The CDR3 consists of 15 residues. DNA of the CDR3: TGCGCCGGCAGCCTGACGGAGGGAGGGGTAGATACGCAGTATTTT. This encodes CAGSLTEGGVDTQYF.

The CDR3, as DNA: TGCGCCAGCACCTTCTTGGGACAGACTGCTGGCACAGATACGCAGTATTTT. Its translation: CASTFLGQTAGTDTQYF. The chain combines TRBV5-1 with TRBJ2-3, with TRBD1 matching over 7 bases. The CDR3 spans 17 residues. The V gene's germline CDR1 is SGHRS and CDR2 YFSETQ. Losses at the gene ends were 6 bases for V and 1 base for J; bases not matched to a gene: 14.

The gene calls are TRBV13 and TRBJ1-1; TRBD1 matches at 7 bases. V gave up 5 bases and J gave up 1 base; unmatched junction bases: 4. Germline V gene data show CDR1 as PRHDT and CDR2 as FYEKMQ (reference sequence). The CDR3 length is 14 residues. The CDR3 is CASSLGTANTEAFF. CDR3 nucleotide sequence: TGTGCCAGCAGCCTCGGGACAGCGAACACTGAAGCTTTCTTT.

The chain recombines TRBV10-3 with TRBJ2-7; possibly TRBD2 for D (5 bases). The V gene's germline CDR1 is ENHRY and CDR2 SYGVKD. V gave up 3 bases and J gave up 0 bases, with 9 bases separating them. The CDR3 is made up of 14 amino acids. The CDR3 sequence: CAISDPGDSYEQYF. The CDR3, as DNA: TGTGCCATCAGTGACCCCGGGGACTCCTACGAGCAGTACTTC.

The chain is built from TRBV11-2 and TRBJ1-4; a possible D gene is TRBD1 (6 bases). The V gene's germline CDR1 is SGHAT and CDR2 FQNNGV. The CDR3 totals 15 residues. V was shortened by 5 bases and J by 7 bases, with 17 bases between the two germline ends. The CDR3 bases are TGTGCCAGCAGCCCAACCCGACAGGATTTTGAAAAACTGTTTTTT. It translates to CASSPTRQDFEKLFF.

The CDR3: CASSFWGRAVDEQYF. CDR3 nucleotide sequence: TGTGCCAGCAGTTTCTGGGGGAGGGCCGTGGACGAGCAGTACTTC. The chain links TRBV28 to TRBJ2-7, with TRBD2 identical over 7 bases. J lost 5 bases, V lost 3 bases, and 10 bases had no gene match. Germline V CDR1 and CDR2: MDHEN, SYDVKM. The CDR3 totals 15 residues. Full variable domain (rest looked up from reference TRBV28 and TRBJ2-7): DVKVTQSSRYLVKRTGEKVFLECVQDMDHENMFWYRQDPGLGLRLIYFSYDVKMKEKGDIPEGYSVSREKKERFSLILESASTNQTSMYLCASSFWGRAVDEQYFGPGTRLTVT.

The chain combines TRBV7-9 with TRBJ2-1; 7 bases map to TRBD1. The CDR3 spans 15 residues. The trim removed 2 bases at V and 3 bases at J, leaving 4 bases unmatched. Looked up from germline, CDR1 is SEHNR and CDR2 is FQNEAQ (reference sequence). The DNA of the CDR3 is TGTGCCAGCAGCTTAAGGGACAGTCTCTACAATGAGCAGTTCTTC. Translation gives CASSLRDSLYNEQFF.

The CDR3 spells CASSPGQGVYEQYF. Written as DNA, the CDR3 is TGTGCCAGCAGTCCGGGACAGGGGGTGTACGAGCAGTACTTC. The chain recombines TRBV27 with TRBJ2-5; 11 bases map to TRBD1. The better agreement between TRBJ2-7 and the DNA end casts doubt on the J call. Germline lookup yields CDR1 MNHEY and CDR2 SMNVEV (reference sequence). CDR3 length: 14 residues.

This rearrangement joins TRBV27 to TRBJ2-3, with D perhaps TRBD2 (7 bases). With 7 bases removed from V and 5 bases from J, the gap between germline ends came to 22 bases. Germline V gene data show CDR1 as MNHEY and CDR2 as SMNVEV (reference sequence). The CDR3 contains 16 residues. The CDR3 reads CASTLGGGGIRDTQYF. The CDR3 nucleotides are TGTGCCAGCACCCTGGGGGGAGGGGGGATACGAGATACGCAGTATTTT.

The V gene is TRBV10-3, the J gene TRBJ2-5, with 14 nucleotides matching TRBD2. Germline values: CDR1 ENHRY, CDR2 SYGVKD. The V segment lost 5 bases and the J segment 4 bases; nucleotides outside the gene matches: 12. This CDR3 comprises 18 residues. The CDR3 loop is CAISSSGTSGSGGETQYF. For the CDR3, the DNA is TGTGCCATCAGTTCATCCGGGACTAGCGGGAGCGGGGGAGAGACCCAGTACTTC.

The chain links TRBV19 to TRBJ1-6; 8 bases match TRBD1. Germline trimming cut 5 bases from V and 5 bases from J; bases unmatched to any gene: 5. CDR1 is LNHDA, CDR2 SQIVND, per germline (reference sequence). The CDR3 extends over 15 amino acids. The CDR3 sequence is CASSLRQGNNSPLHF. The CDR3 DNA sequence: TGTGCCAGTAGTCTCCGACAGGGGAATAATTCACCCCTCCACTTT.

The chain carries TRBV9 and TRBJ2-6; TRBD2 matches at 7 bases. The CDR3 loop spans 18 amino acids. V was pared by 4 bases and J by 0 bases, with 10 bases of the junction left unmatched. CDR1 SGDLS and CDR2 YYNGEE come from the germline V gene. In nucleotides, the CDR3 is TGTGCCAGCAGCCACTCTCTGGGACTAATCTCTGGGGCCAACGTCCTGACTTTC. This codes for CASSHSLGLISGANVLTF.

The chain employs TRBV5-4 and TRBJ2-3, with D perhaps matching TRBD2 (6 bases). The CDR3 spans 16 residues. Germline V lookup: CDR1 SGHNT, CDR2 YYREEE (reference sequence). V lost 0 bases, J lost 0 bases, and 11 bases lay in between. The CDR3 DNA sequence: TGTGCCAGCAGCTTGGGGCTAGCGATCAGCACAGATACGCAGTATTTT. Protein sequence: CASSLGLAISTDTQYF.

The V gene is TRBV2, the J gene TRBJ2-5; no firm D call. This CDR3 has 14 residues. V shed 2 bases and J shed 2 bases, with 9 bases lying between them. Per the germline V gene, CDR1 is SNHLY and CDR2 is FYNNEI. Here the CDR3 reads CASSELTDQETQYF. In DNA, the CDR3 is TGTGCCAGCAGTGAATTGACTGATCAAGAGACCCAGTACTTC.

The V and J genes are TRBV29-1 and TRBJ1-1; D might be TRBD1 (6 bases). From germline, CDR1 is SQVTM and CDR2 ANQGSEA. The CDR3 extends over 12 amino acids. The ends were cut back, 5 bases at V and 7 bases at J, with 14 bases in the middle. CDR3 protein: CSVLRTDDEAFF. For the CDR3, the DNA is TGCAGCGTTCTCCGGACAGACGATGAAGCTTTCTTT.

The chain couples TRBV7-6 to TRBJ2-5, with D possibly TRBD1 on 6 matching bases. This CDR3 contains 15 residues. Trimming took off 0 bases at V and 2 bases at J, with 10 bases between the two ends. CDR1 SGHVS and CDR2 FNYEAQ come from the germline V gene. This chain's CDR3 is CASSLARQVQETQYF. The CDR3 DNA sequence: TGTGCCAGCAGCTTAGCCCGACAGGTTCAAGAGACCCAGTACTTC.

CDR3: CATNIAGEEYEQYF. The CDR3 bases are TGTGCCACCAATATAGCGGGAGAGGAGTACGAGCAGTACTTC. The V call is TRBV2, the J call TRBJ2-7; 9 positions agree with TRBD2. V shed 10 bases and J 4 bases; nucleotides not matched to a gene: 11. Looked up from germline, CDR1 is SNHLY and CDR2 is FYNNEI. The CDR3 length is 14 residues.

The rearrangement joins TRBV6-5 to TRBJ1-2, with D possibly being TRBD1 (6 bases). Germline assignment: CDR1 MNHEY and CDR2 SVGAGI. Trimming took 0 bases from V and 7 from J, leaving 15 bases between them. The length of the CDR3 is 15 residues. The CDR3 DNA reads TGTGCCAGCAGTTACTCTCCCGGGGGGCCAATTGGCTACACCTTC. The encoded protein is CASSYSPGGPIGYTF.

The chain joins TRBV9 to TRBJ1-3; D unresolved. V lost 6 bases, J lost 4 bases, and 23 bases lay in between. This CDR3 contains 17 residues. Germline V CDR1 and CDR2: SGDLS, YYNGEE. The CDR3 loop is CASTLGRERGSGNTIYF. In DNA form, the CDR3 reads TGTGCCAGCACCTTAGGACGGGAACGAGGGTCAGGAAACACCATATATTTT.

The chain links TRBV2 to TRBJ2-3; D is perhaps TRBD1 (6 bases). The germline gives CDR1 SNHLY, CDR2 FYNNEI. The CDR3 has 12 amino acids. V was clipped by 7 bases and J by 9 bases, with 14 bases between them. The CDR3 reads CASNYGQLTQYF. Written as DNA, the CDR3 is TGTGCCAGCAACTACGGACAGCTCACGCAGTATTTT.

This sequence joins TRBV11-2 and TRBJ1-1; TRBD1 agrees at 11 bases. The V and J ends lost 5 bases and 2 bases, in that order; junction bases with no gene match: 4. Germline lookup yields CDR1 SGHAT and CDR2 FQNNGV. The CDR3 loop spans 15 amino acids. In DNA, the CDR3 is TGTGCCAGCAGCCCCGGACAGGGGGCTAACACTGAAGCTTTCTTT. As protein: CASSPGQGANTEAFF.

As DNA, the CDR3 is TGTGCCAGCAGGCCCTTTGGGGACAGCTCCTACGAGCAGTACTTC. The encoded protein is CASRPFGDSSYEQYF. The chain recombines TRBV6-5 with TRBJ2-7, with 7 bases that match TRBD1. Germline V gene lookup returns CDR1 MNHEY and CDR2 SVGAGI. The J segment lost 0 bases and the V segment lost 6 bases, leaving 8 bases of the junction unmatched. CDR3 length: 15 amino acids.

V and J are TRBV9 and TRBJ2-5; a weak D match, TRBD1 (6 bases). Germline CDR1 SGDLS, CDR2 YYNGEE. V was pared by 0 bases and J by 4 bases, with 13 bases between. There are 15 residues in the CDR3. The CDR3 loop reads CASSVGTGYSETQYF. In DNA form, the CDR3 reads TGTGCCAGCAGCGTAGGAACAGGGTACTCAGAGACCCAGTACTTC. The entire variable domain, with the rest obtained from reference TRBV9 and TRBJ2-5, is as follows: DSGVTQTPKHLITATGQRVTLRCSPRSGDLSVYWYQQSLDQGLQFLIQYYNGEERAKGNILERFSAQQFPDLHSELNLSSLELGDSALYFCASSVGTGYSETQYFGPGTRLLVL.

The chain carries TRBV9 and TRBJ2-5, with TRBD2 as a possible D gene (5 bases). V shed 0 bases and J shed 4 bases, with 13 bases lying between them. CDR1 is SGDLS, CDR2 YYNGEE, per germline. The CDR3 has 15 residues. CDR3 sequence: CASSVATFRGETQYF. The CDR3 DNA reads TGTGCCAGCAGCGTAGCTACCTTCCGGGGAGAGACCCAGTACTTC.

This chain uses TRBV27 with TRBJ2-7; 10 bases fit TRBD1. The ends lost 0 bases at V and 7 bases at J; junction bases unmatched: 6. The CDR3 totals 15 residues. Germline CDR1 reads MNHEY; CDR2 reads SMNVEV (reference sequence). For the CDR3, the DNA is TGTGCCAGCAGTTTATCCGGGACAGGGGTCCGTGAGCAGTACTTC. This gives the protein CASSLSGTGVREQYF.

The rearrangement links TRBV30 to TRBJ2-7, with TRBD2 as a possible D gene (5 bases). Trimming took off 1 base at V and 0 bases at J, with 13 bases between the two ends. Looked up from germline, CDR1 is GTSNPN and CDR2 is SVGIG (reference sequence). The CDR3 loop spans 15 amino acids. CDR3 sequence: CAWSGAAEDSYEQYF. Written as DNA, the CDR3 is TGTGCCTGGAGTGGGGCAGCGGAGGACTCCTACGAGCAGTACTTC.

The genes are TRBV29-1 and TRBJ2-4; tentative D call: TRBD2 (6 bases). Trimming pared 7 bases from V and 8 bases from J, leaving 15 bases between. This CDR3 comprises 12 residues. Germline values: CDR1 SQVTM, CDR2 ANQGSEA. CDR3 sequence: CSAKEGQDIQYF. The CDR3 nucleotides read TGCAGCGCTAAGGAGGGCCAGGACATTCAGTACTTC. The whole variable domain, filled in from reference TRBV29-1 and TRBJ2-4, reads SAVISQKPSRDICQRGTSLTIQCQVDSQVTMMFWYRQQPGQSLTLIATANQGSEATYESGFVIDKFPISRPNLTFSTLTVSNMSPEDSSIYLCSAKEGQDIQYFGAGTRLSVL.

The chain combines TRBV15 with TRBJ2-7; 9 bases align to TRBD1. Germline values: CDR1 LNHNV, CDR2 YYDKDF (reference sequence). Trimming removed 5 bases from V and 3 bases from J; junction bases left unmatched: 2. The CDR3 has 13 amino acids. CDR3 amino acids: CATSSDRGYEQYF. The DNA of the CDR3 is TGTGCCACCAGCTCGGACAGGGGCTACGAGCAGTACTTC.